These 24 T cell receptor beta chains share one sample of origin, sequenced in a study of CD8+ T cells in alopecia areata. After isolation, RNA underwent reverse transcription to generate cDNA as the sequencing template. Only in-frame clones appear in the TCRdb table, and some are missing; sequencing was by immunoSEQ multiplex PCR. Among some 200,000 clones listed, more than 50% were seen once. The sample consisted of CD8+ T cells sorted from blood. These receptors all stem from a human donor in good health.

In its sample, this clone was seen a few times. The CDR3 loop is CSAALGTGGEKLFF. CDR3 DNA sequence: TGCAGCGCCGCCCTCGGGACAGGGGGTGAAAAACTGTTTTTT. This sequence joins TRBV29-1 and TRBJ1-4, with 11 bases lining up with TRBD1. Germline V lookup: CDR1 SQVTM, CDR2 ANQGSEA. CDR3 length: 14 residues. With 7 bases clipped from V and 7 bases from J, the junction kept 8 bases outside the gene matches.

The chain combines TRBV15 with TRBJ2-6; tentatively, D is TRBD1 (5 bases). The CDR3 covers 15 residues. Germline CDR1 and CDR2: LNHNV and YYDKDF (reference sequence). Trimming cost V 8 bases and J 0 bases, with 11 bases left between them. The CDR3 region is CATSQVSSGANVLTF. The CDR3 region has the DNA TGTGCCACCTCACAGGTTAGCTCTGGGGCCAACGTCCTGACTTTC.

V and J are TRBV25-1 and TRBJ1-1; possibly TRBD1 for D (6 bases). This CDR3 region has 13 residues. Germline loops: CDR1 MGHDK, CDR2 SYGVNS. Trimming removed 2 bases from V and 5 bases from J, with 9 bases in between. Here the CDR3 DNA reads TGTGCCAGCAGTGAAACAGGGAGGACTGAAGCTTTCTTT. This translates into CASSETGRTEAFF.

The chain carries TRBV27 and TRBJ1-1, with D hard to call. Trimming shortened V by 2 bases and J by 0 bases, and 10 bases separated the two germline ends. The V gene's germline CDR1 is MNHEY and CDR2 SMNVEV (reference sequence). There are 15 residues in the CDR3. The CDR3 nucleotides are TGTGCCAGCAGTTTAAGTGTGGGCCTGAACACTGAAGCTTTCTTT. It yields the protein CASSLSVGLNTEAFF.

The chain has TRBV9 and TRBJ2-3; weak D call: TRBD1 (6 bases). The germline CDR1 and CDR2 sequences are SGDLS and YYNGEE. The CDR3 spans 16 residues. The V end was cut by 0 bases, the J end by 1 base, with 12 bases between. The CDR3 protein is CASSVVPQGGTDTQYF. Written as DNA, the CDR3 is TGTGCCAGCAGCGTAGTCCCACAGGGTGGCACAGATACGCAGTATTTT.

The chain is built from TRBV10-3 and TRBJ2-1; maybe TRBD2 (7 bases). CDR3 size: 11 residues. The V gene lost 11 bases and the J gene lost 6 bases, with 11 bases spanning the gap. CDR1 is ENHRY, CDR2 SYGVKD, per germline. The CDR3 region is CASGGLNEQFF. The CDR3 coding sequence is TGTGCCTCGGGGGGCCTCAATGAGCAGTTCTTC.

The chain couples TRBV7-9 to TRBJ1-1, with D maybe TRBD1 (6 bases). Germline V gives CDR1 SEHNR, CDR2 FQNEAQ (reference sequence). The CDR3 is 14 amino acids. Trimming removed 5 bases from V and 5 bases from J, with 15 bases in between. CDR3 in DNA: TGTGCCAGCAGCCGGGGGACACAGTGGACTGAAGCTTTCTTT. Its protein product is CASSRGTQWTEAFF.

The sample holds many counts of this clone. The chain couples TRBV6-4 to TRBJ2-1; D is perhaps TRBD1 or TRBD2 (7 bases each). Germline lookup yields CDR1 MRHNA and CDR2 SNTAGT. V lost 0 bases, J lost 8 bases, and 14 bases lay in between. This CDR3 is built from 15 residues. This chain's CDR3 is CASSDSNAGGDEQFF. The DNA for the CDR3 is TGTGCCAGCAGTGACTCTAATGCAGGGGGGGATGAGCAGTTCTTC.

This clone was seen a handful of times. The rearrangement joins TRBV7-9 to TRBJ2-2, with D hard to call. Trimming left V 8 bases short and J 2 bases short, with 9 bases between. The CDR3 is made up of 13 amino acids. Germline loops: CDR1 SEHNR, CDR2 FQNEAQ (reference sequence). For the CDR3, the DNA is TGTGCCAGCGGCCCTTTCAACACCGGGGAGCTGTTTTTT. It translates to CASGPFNTGELFF.

The rearrangement joins TRBV7-8 to TRBJ2-1, with a tentative D call TRBD1 (6 bases). The CDR3 loop spans 15 amino acids. Trimming cost V 4 bases and J 4 bases, with 14 bases left between them. Germline lookup yields CDR1 SGHVS and CDR2 FQNEAQ. The CDR3 DNA reads as TGTGCCAGCAGCTCCCGACAGGAGCTATACAATGAGCAGTTCTTC. Translated, it gives CASSSRQELYNEQFF.

The chain employs TRBV7-9 and TRBJ1-2, with D maybe TRBD1 (6 bases). The CDR3 consists of 13 residues. The germline V gene encodes CDR1 SEHNR and CDR2 FQNEAQ (reference sequence). Trimming pared 1 base from V and 10 bases from J, leaving 13 bases between. The CDR3: CASSLETGWVYTF. CDR3 sequence (DNA): TGTGCCAGCAGCTTAGAGACAGGATGGGTCTACACCTTC.

This clone was seen a handful of times. J is TRBJ1-4 and V is TRBV6-6; D gene uncertain. Germline assignment: CDR1 MNHNY and CDR2 SVGAGI (reference sequence). Trimming left V 7 bases short and J 5 bases short, with 11 bases between. The CDR3 extends over 13 amino acids. CDR3 amino acids: CASMDGWNEKLFF. The CDR3 nucleotides are TGTGCCAGCATGGACGGATGGAATGAAAAACTGTTTTTT.

A few counts support this clone. V and J are TRBV5-6 and TRBJ1-2; tentatively, D is TRBD1 (6 bases). V shed 4 bases and J shed 5 bases, with 12 bases lying between them. Germline CDR1 reads SGHDT; CDR2 reads YYEEEE. The CDR3 extends over 13 amino acids. The CDR3 reads CASSPGQLYGYTF. The CDR3 DNA reads as TGTGCCAGCAGCCCCGGACAGCTTTATGGCTACACCTTC.

The chain employs TRBV4-1 and TRBJ2-7; TRBD2 agrees at 7 bases. Germline assignment: CDR1 MGHRA and CDR2 YSYEKL. This CDR3 is built from 13 residues. The ends lost 4 bases at V and 2 bases at J; junction bases unmatched: 2. The CDR3 reads CASSPGGPYEQYF. CDR3 DNA sequence: TGCGCCAGCAGCCCGGGGGGACCCTACGAGCAGTACTTC.

This clone was picked up a small number of times. J is TRBJ1-6 and V is TRBV7-9; D might be TRBD1 (5 bases). CDR3 length equals 15 residues. Germline CDR1 is SEHNR and CDR2 is FQNEAQ (reference sequence). V was trimmed by 5 bases and J by 7 bases, leaving 15 bases between them. Here the CDR3 DNA reads TGTGCCAGCAGCCACTCCAGGGAAGCAAATTCACCCCTCCACTTT. This sequence encodes CASSHSREANSPLHF.

This rearrangement joins TRBV15 to TRBJ2-7; D gene ambiguous. Trimming removed 0 bases from V and 2 bases from J, with 5 bases in between. The length of the CDR3 is 13 residues. Germline values: CDR1 LNHNV, CDR2 YYDKDF (reference sequence). CDR3 DNA sequence: TGTGCCACCAGCAGAGACAGGACCTACGAGCAGTACTTC. Translated: CATSRDRTYEQYF.

This rearrangement joins TRBV30 to TRBJ1-1; D remains unclear. The germline CDR1 and CDR2 sequences are GTSNPN and SVGIG (reference sequence). The ends were cut back, 5 bases at V and 3 bases at J, with 13 bases in the middle. The CDR3 length is 13 residues. CDR3: CAWSLGGDTEAFF. DNA of the CDR3: TGTGCCTGGTCCTTGGGAGGAGACACTGAAGCTTTCTTT.

This chain joins TRBV14 and TRBJ2-7; D gene unclear. CDR3 length equals 12 residues. Germline V gives CDR1 SGHDN, CDR2 FVKESK. The V gene lost 1 base and the J gene lost 2 bases, with 3 bases spanning the gap. In DNA, the CDR3 is TGTGCCAGCAGCCAAGCCACCTACGAGCAGTACTTC. The encoded protein is CASSQATYEQYF.

This chain uses TRBV25-1 with TRBJ2-5, with 8 bases lining up with TRBD1. V shed 6 bases and J 6 bases; nucleotides not matched to a gene: 9. This CDR3 has 14 residues. The germline CDR1 and CDR2 sequences are MGHDK and SYGVNS. The CDR3 loop is CASRSNRGRKTQYF. CDR3 sequence (DNA): TGTGCCAGCAGATCGAACAGGGGGAGGAAGACCCAGTACTTC.

This clone was counted many times. The sample has other DNA sequences that encode this CDR3 too. J is TRBJ2-7 and V is TRBV12-5; 7 bases agree with TRBD1. The V gene's germline CDR1 is LGHNT and CDR2 FRNRAP. The CDR3 is made up of 14 amino acids. The ends lost 6 bases at V and 4 bases at J; junction bases unmatched: 9. The CDR3 is CASGSGQVGYEQYF. The CDR3 region has the DNA TGTGCTAGTGGCTCCGGACAGGTCGGGTACGAGCAGTACTTC.

The chain links TRBV4-1 to TRBJ2-3, with TRBD2 identical over 9 bases. Trimming took 0 bases from V and 6 from J; bases not matched to a gene: 10. The CDR3 contains 17 residues. Germline V gene lookup returns CDR1 MGHRA and CDR2 YSYEKL. This CDR3 is CASSQEGGGGVADTQYF. CDR3 sequence (DNA): TGCGCCAGCAGCCAAGAGGGAGGCGGGGGGGTTGCTGATACGCAGTATTTT.

The J gene is TRBJ2-3, the V gene TRBV5-1; D gene unclear. The V end was cut by 0 bases, the J end by 5 bases, with 7 bases between. CDR3 size: 13 residues. Germline V CDR1 and CDR2: SGHRS, YFSETQ. CDR3: CASSLDEVDTQYF. In DNA, the CDR3 is TGCGCCAGCAGCTTGGATGAGGTAGATACGCAGTATTTT.

This clone has just a few counts. The rearrangement joins TRBV19 to TRBJ1-1; TRBD1 agrees at 8 bases. V was clipped by 6 bases and J by 1 base; unmatched bases: 7. From germline, CDR1 is LNHDA and CDR2 SQIVND (reference sequence). This CDR3 region has 15 residues. The CDR3 reads CASSLTGATNTEAFF. The CDR3 DNA sequence: TGTGCCAGTAGCCTGACAGGGGCCACGAACACTGAAGCTTTCTTT.

For the CDR3, the DNA is TGTGCCAGCAGTGATTCTCGAGGGAGGACAGGGTATTTCGGCTATGGCTACACCTTC. The encoded protein is CASSDSRGRTGYFGYGYTF. V gene TRBV6-1 combines with J gene TRBJ1-2, with TRBD1 matching over 8 bases. CDR3 length: 19 residues. Losses at the gene ends were 3 bases for V and 4 bases for J; bases not matched to a gene: 19. CDR1 is MNHNS, CDR2 SASEGT, per germline.